The present T cell receptor beta chain was sequenced within a study of T cell changes during pregnancy in multiple sclerosis. Produced via immunoSEQ multiplex PCR; TCRdb's table is partial and in-frame only. The sample has some 85,000 clones, 90% to 95% seen once. Germline CDR1 reads ENHRY; CDR2 reads SYGVKD. CDR3 length: 16 amino acids. V shed 3 bases, J shed 3 bases, and the junction held 7 bases outside the gene matches. The V and J genes are TRBV10-3 and TRBJ2-5, with 10 bases matching TRBD2. The input for sequencing was peripheral blood, taken in the second trimester of pregnancy. This TCR derives from a female donor with multiple sclerosis, enrolled in a pregnancy study. The CDR3: CAISDHGLAAKETQYF. CDR3 bases: TGTGCCATCAGTGATCACGGACTAGCGGCAAAAGAGACCCAGTACTTC.